The rows below give T cell receptor beta chains drawn from one sample of a study of blood T cell repertoires in COVID-19. The table came from immunoSEQ multiplex PCR; TCRdb's copy has only in-frame clones and leaves some out. The data hold fewer than 50,000 clones, with around 90% observed a single time. Sequencing was performed on peripheral blood. The receptors stem from a man between 60 and 75 years old with active or convalescent COVID-19. Both conserved end residues are part of each CDR3. A D gene is named only where the DNA matches it firmly. Not every row has a clone size; where given, it reads once, few, many or a size class.

j_call v_call d_call clone_size cdr3_aa cdr3_nt
TRBJ2-1 TRBV28 NA NA CASRGLGEQFF TGTGCCAGCAGGGGGCTAGGTGAGCAGTTCTTC
TRBJ2-7 TRBV21-1 NA NA CASSKVVRDRETYEQYF TGTGCCAGCAGCAAAGTGGTAAGGGACAGGGAGACCTACGAGCAGTACTTC
TRBJ1-6 TRBV28 TRBD1 NA CASSPPPDGTESPLHF TGTGCCAGCAGTCCCCCCCCGGATGGGACAGAATCACCCCTCCACTTT
TRBJ2-3 TRBV5-1 TRBD1 NA CASSFRDRGADTQYF TGCGCCAGCAGCTTTAGGGACAGGGGGGCAGATACGCAGTATTTT
TRBJ2-2 TRBV19 TRBD1 NA CASSTDRVGTGELFF TGTGCCAGTAGTACGGACAGGGTGGGGACCGGGGAGCTGTTTTTT
TRBJ2-6 TRBV7-9 NA NA CASTLGGTALSRANVLTF TGTGCCAGCACCCTTGGCGGGACGGCTCTCTCACGGGCCAACGTCCTGACTTTC
TRBJ2-4 TRBV19 NA NA CASSIDWPLAKNIQYF TGTGCCAGTAGTATAGATTGGCCCCTAGCCAAAAACATTCAGTACTTC
TRBJ2-5 TRBV28 TRBD2 NA CASSSRTSGRAGETQYF TGTGCCAGCAGTTCCCGGACTAGCGGGAGGGCCGGAGAGACCCAGTACTTC
TRBJ1-1 TRBV5-5 NA NA CASSTQGNTEAFF TGTGCCAGCAGCACACAGGGAAACACTGAAGCTTTCTTT
TRBJ1-5 TRBV28 NA NA CASSRTNSNQPQHF TGTGCCAGCAGTCGTACTAATAGCAATCAGCCCCAGCATTTT
TRBJ1-2 TRBV2 NA NA CASSETEGYGYTF TGTGCCAGCAGTGAGACGGAGGGCTATGGCTACACCTTC
TRBJ1-6 TRBV2 TRBD1 NA CASSTRTGDNSPLHF TGTGCCAGCAGTACCCGGACAGGGGATAATTCACCCCTCCACTTT
TRBJ2-1 TRBV14 TRBD2 NA CASSQELLGRANEQFF TGTGCCAGCAGCCAAGAATTGCTCGGGAGGGCCAATGAGCAGTTCTTC
TRBJ1-2 TRBV7-2 NA NA CASSFKYNYGYTF TGTGCCAGCAGCTTTAAATATAACTATGGCTACACCTTC
TRBJ2-1 TRBV2 NA NA CASKGDGGYEQFF TGTGCCAGCAAGGGGGACGGCGGGTATGAGCAGTTCTTC
TRBJ1-5 TRBV28 NA once CASRTQANSNQPQHF TGTGCCAGCAGAACACAGGCTAATAGCAATCAGCCCCAGCATTTT
TRBJ2-1 TRBV6-5 NA NA CASISGRLGNEQFF TGTGCCAGCATCTCAGGGCGACTCGGGAATGAGCAGTTCTTC
TRBJ1-1 TRBV18 TRBD1 NA CASSPTSSGGRMNTEAFF TGTGCCAGCTCACCGACCTCGTCAGGGGGCAGGATGAACACTGAAGCTTTCTTT
TRBJ2-2 TRBV5-6 NA NA CASSPGTNTGELFF TGTGCCAGCAGCCCCGGGACGAACACCGGGGAGCTGTTTTTT
TRBJ2-7 TRBV27 TRBD1 NA CASSFGQGYEQYF TGTGCCAGCAGTTTCGGACAGGGTTACGAGCAGTACTTC
TRBJ2-1 TRBV6-5 TRBD1 NA CASSHRGTYNEQFF TGTGCCAGCAGCCACAGGGGGACCTACAATGAGCAGTTCTTC
TRBJ2-7 TRBV5-1 TRBD1 NA CASSAIRQGGSYEQYF TGCGCCAGCAGCGCAATTCGACAGGGGGGTTCCTACGAGCAGTACTTC
TRBJ2-5 TRBV28 TRBD2 NA CASSASSGRGKTQYF TGTGCCAGCAGCGCCTCTAGCGGGAGGGGGAAGACCCAGTACTTC
TRBJ2-7 TRBV15 TRBD2 once CATSRDVGLGTSYEQYF TGTGCCACCAGCAGAGATGTAGGACTAGGGACCTCCTACGAGCAGTACTTC
TRBJ1-4 TRBV18 NA NA CASSPMGAANEKLFF TGTGCCAGCTCACCAATGGGGGCGGCTAATGAAAAACTGTTTTTT
TRBJ2-1 TRBV5-1 TRBD1 NA CASSFTGQGNNEQFF TGCGCCAGCAGCTTTACCGGACAGGGGAACAATGAGCAGTTCTTC
TRBJ1-1 TRBV5-4 TRBD1 NA CASSRGGQARLSNTEAFF TGTGCCAGCAGCAGAGGCGGACAGGCGAGACTCTCCAACACTGAAGCTTTCTTT
TRBJ1-4 TRBV5-1 TRBD1 NA CASSLVGQGEKLFF TGCGCCAGCAGCTTGGTGGGACAGGGTGAAAAACTGTTTTTT
TRBJ1-5 TRBV9 TRBD1 NA CASSPDPRQGGTPQHF TGTGCCAGCAGCCCAGACCCCCGACAGGGCGGAACGCCCCAGCATTTT
TRBJ1-3 TRBV28 NA NA CASSQHATIYF TGTGCCAGCAGCCAACATGCCACCATATATTTT
TRBJ1-1 TRBV20-1 NA NA CSGTGDTEAFF TGCAGTGGCACGGGGGACACTGAAGCTTTCTTT
TRBJ2-2 TRBV5-1 TRBD1 once CASSTQGGKVELFF TGCGCCAGCAGCACACAGGGGGGAAAGGTGGAGCTGTTTTTT
TRBJ1-3 TRBV6-5 NA NA CASSEGGPGNTIYF TGTGCCAGCAGCGAGGGGGGGCCTGGAAACACCATATATTTT
TRBJ2-5 TRBV29-1 NA NA CSVEGRGDETQYF TGCAGCGTTGAAGGACGCGGAGATGAGACCCAGTACTTC
TRBJ1-4 TRBV21-1 NA NA CASSKGRQGRFEEKLFF TGTGCCAGCAGCAAAGGCCGCCAGGGTCGGTTCGAGGAAAAACTGTTTTTT
TRBJ2-7 TRBV15 NA NA CATSIRGSSDEQYF TGTGCCACCAGCATCCGGGGTTCCTCGGACGAGCAGTACTTC
TRBJ2-1 TRBV6-5 NA few CASLSGFRGDEQFF TGTGCCAGCCTCAGCGGGTTCCGTGGGGATGAGCAGTTCTTC
TRBJ2-5 TRBV7-2 NA NA CASSGGEQETQYF TGTGCCAGCAGCGGCGGGGAACAAGAGACCCAGTACTTC
TRBJ2-3 TRBV11-2 NA NA CASSLGVVSTDTQYF TGTGCCAGCAGCTTAGGAGTAGTAAGCACAGATACGCAGTATTTT
TRBJ2-1 TRBV10-3 NA once CAISQPDSQSYNEQFF TGTGCCATCAGTCAACCCGATAGCCAGTCCTACAATGAGCAGTTCTTC
TRBJ1-2 TRBV5-1 NA NA CASSGGTSIGYTF TGCGCCAGCAGCGGCGGGACGTCCATTGGCTACACCTTC
TRBJ2-5 TRBV28 TRBD1 NA CASSRGTGAGETQYF TGTGCCAGCAGCCGCGGCACAGGGGCTGGGGAGACCCAGTACTTC
TRBJ2-7 TRBV5-5 NA few CASFPTSSYEQYF TGTGCCAGCTTCCCCACGAGCTCCTACGAGCAGTACTTC
TRBJ2-1 TRBV5-6 NA NA CASSRGGPGYNEQFF TGTGCCAGCAGCCGCGGTGGCCCCGGGTACAATGAGCAGTTCTTC
TRBJ2-7 TRBV5-6 TRBD2 NA CASSPAGREAYEQYF TGTGCCAGCAGCCCGGCGGGGCGGGAGGCGTACGAGCAGTACTTC
TRBJ1-1 TRBV12-3/TRBV12-4 NA NA CASSFRVRTEAFF TGTGCCAGCAGTTTCAGGGTCCGCACTGAAGCTTTCTTT
TRBJ2-7 TRBV30 TRBD2 NA CAWSAGLAGVVYEQYF TGTGCCTGGAGTGCGGGACTAGCGGGAGTTGTGTACGAGCAGTACTTC
TRBJ2-2 TRBV7-9 NA NA CASSFSGFQGELFF TGTGCCAGCAGCTTCAGCGGATTTCAAGGGGAGCTGTTTTTT
TRBJ2-7 TRBV18 TRBD2 NA CASSYIAGAAEQYF TGTGCCAGCTCGTATATAGCGGGAGCCGCCGAGCAGTACTTC
TRBJ1-1 TRBV25-1 TRBD1 NA CASKGTGRGDTEAFF TGTGCCAGCAAAGGGACAGGGAGGGGAGACACTGAAGCTTTCTTT
TRBJ2-5 TRBV9 TRBD2 NA CASSVAAGGGKGETQYF TGTGCCAGCAGCGTAGCAGCGGGAGGAGGGAAGGGAGAGACCCAGTACTTC
TRBJ2-7 TRBV11-2 TRBD1 NA CASSLPTGTGAYEQYF TGTGCCAGCAGTTTGCCCACCGGGACAGGGGCCTACGAGCAGTACTTC
TRBJ2-7 TRBV7-2 TRBD1 NA CASSQTGTSYEQYF TGTGCCAGCAGCCAGACAGGGACCTCCTACGAGCAGTACTTC
TRBJ1-2 TRBV24-1 NA NA CATSDLGRGPDGYTF TGTGCCACCAGTGATTTGGGCAGGGGACCCGATGGCTACACCTTC
TRBJ2-7 TRBV27 TRBD2 NA CASSPILAGSYEQYF TGTGCCAGCAGTCCCATACTAGCGGGAAGCTACGAGCAGTACTTC
TRBJ2-1 TRBV19 TRBD2 NA CASSQRTSSNEQFF TGTGCCAGTAGTCAGAGGACTAGTAGCAATGAGCAGTTCTTC
TRBJ1-1 TRBV30 NA once CAWSVLTQGSEAFF TGTGCCTGGAGTGTACTTACTCAGGGGTCTGAAGCTTTCTTT
TRBJ1-1 TRBV5-4 NA NA CASSLAQGQNTEAFF TGTGCCAGCAGCTTGGCGCAGGGACAGAACACTGAAGCTTTCTTT
TRBJ1-3 TRBV6-1 NA NA CASSDGSLGNTIYF TGTGCCAGCAGTGATGGGAGCCTTGGAAACACCATATATTTT
TRBJ1-1 TRBV7-2 NA NA CASSFTDPWGGDTEAFF TGTGCCAGCAGCTTCACAGACCCATGGGGGGGGGACACTGAAGCTTTCTTT